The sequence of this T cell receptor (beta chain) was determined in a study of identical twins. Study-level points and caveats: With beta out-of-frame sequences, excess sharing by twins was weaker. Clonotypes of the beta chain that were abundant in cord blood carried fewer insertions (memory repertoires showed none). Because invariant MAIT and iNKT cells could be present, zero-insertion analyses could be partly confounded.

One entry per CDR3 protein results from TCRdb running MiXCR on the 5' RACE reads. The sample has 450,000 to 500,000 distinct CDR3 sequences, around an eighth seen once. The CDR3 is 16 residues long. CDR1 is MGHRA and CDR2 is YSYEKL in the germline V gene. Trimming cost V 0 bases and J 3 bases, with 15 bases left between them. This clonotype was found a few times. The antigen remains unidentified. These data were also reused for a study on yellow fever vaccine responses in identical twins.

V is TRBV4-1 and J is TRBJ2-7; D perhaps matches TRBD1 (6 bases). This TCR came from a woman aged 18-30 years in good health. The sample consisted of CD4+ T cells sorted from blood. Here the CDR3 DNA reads TGCGCCAGCAGCCAAGATCCTGGGGGCGCGGGCTACGAGCAGTACTTC. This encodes CASSQDPGGAGYEQYF.